Listed below are T cell receptor beta chains from one sample, sequenced in a study of cytomegalovirus exposure and HLA in healthy donors. This table comes from immunoSEQ multiplex PCR, and its TCRdb copy is limited to in-frame clones, with some not included. The sample has approximately 120,000 clones, roughly 70% seen once. The sequenced material came from PBMCs. The receptors derive from a man aged 35 to 55 in good health and CMV-seropositive. Both conserved end residues are part of each CDR3. The D gene is left open where the match is weak. For some rows the clone size is stated as once, few or many, or as a class when expanded; others skip it.

CDR3 protein: CASSEKAEQFF
CDR3 DNA: TGTGCCAGCAGTGAAAAGGCGGAACAGTTCTTC
D gene: -
clone size: -
J gene: TRBJ2-1
V gene: TRBV2

CDR3 protein: CASTLQASSSYNEQFF
CDR3 DNA: TGTGCCAGCACCCTACAAGCGTCGAGCTCCTACAATGAGCAGTTCTTC
D gene: -
clone size: -
J gene: TRBJ2-1
V gene: TRBV6-6

CDR3 protein: CASSKGDRLSYEQYF
CDR3 DNA: TGCGCCAGCAGCAAAGGGGACAGGCTCTCCTACGAGCAGTACTTC
D gene: TRBD1
clone size: few
J gene: TRBJ2-7
V gene: TRBV4-3

CDR3 protein: CASSVSSGRDEQYF
CDR3 DNA: TGTGCCAGCAGCGTTAGTTCTGGGCGGGACGAGCAGTACTTC
D gene: -
clone size: -
J gene: TRBJ2-7
V gene: TRBV9

CDR3 protein: CASTTQDRGRLNTEAFF
CDR3 DNA: TGTGCCAGTACTACCCAGGACAGGGGAAGATTGAACACTGAAGCTTTCTTT
D gene: TRBD1
clone size: -
J gene: TRBJ1-1
V gene: TRBV19

CDR3 protein: CASSEDGGLRPGNTIYF
CDR3 DNA: TGTGCCAGCAGTGAAGATGGGGGGTTGAGGCCTGGAAACACCATATATTTT
D gene: -
clone size: few
J gene: TRBJ1-3
V gene: TRBV6-1

CDR3 protein: CASSPGDRDVTEAFF
CDR3 DNA: TGTGCCAGTAGTCCGGGGGACAGGGACGTCACTGAAGCTTTCTTT
D gene: TRBD1
clone size: -
J gene: TRBJ1-1
V gene: TRBV19

CDR3 protein: CASSDLAGLTISYNEQFF
CDR3 DNA: TGCGCCAGCAGTGACCTAGCGGGCCTAACTATATCCTACAATGAGCAGTTCTTC
D gene: TRBD2
clone size: -
J gene: TRBJ2-1
V gene: TRBV10-1

CDR3 protein: CASSLAGDREIYGYTF
CDR3 DNA: TGTGCCAGCAGCTTAGCGGGGGACAGGGAAATCTATGGCTACACCTTC
D gene: TRBD1
clone size: -
J gene: TRBJ1-2
V gene: TRBV7-6

CDR3 protein: CASSERGIEAFF
CDR3 DNA: TGTGCCAGCAGTGAGCGGGGGATTGAAGCTTTCTTT
D gene: -
clone size: -
J gene: TRBJ1-1
V gene: TRBV25-1

CDR3 protein: CASRGRGGPGETQYF
CDR3 DNA: TGCGCCAGCAGGGGCAGGGGCGGGCCGGGGGAGACCCAGTACTTC
D gene: -
clone size: once
J gene: TRBJ2-5
V gene: TRBV5-1

CDR3 protein: CASSDPLGAANYGYTF
CDR3 DNA: TGTGCCAGCAGCGACCCCTTGGGCGCAGCTAACTATGGCTACACCTTC
D gene: -
clone size: -
J gene: TRBJ1-2
V gene: TRBV9